This T cell receptor (beta chain) comes out of a study of CD8+ T cells in alopecia areata. Reverse transcription of extracted RNA yielded cDNA, which provided the sequencing template. Clones were read by immunoSEQ multiplex PCR, and TCRdb kept only the in-frame ones, dropping some. Of more than 130,000 clones listed, 65% to 90% were seen once; the top ten hold 20% to 30%. Treatment noted: oral pan-JAK inhibitor, 5-10 mg twice daily. Study results and caveats: Higher clonality and more expanded CD8+ clones appeared in lesional than normal scalp. Relative to mice, TCR sharing across patients was less clear, a difference possibly HLA-related.

In the case of this clone: The antigen is unknown.

This CDR3 comprises 15 residues. Germline V gene data show CDR1 as MGHRA and CDR2 as YSYEKL. The V and J ends lost 4 bases and 5 bases, in that order; junction bases with no gene match: 7. The sample in question was CD8+ T cells sorted from blood, obtained at week 4, from a patient treated with tofacitinib. The TCR originated in a human donor with alopecia areata. This chain uses TRBV4-1 with TRBJ2-2; 7 nucleotides match TRBD2. The CDR3: CASSRAAGVTGELFF. DNA for the CDR3: TGCGCCAGCAGCCGTGCGGCGGGGGTGACCGGGGAGCTGTTTTTT.